This T cell receptor (beta chain) was identified in a study of coeliac disease (dated by TCRdb to about 2022). The study in broad terms: Coeliac patients were classed as newly diagnosed active disease, refractory coeliac disease type I, or disease controlled by a gluten-free diet. Refractory coeliac disease type I meant no response to a gluten-free diet for more than 12 months, together with immunophenotypically normal intraepithelial cells. Because high-resolution HLA typing was not available, biased TRBV7-2 usage was examined as a proof of principle. The study applied next-generation sequencing of rearranged TRB and TRG CDR3 regions to small intestinal lymphocyte fractions from coeliac and non-coeliac patients. The aim was to characterise TR repertoires of small intestinal T cells in active, refractory type I and gluten-free-diet-treated coeliac disease. A total of some 30 patients were included in the full study, of whom around 22 had serologically confirmed coeliac disease and 8 were controls with non-small intestinal disorders. TRB sequencing was successfully performed on samples from under 35 subjects, among which 24 paired bulk unsorted intraepithelial and lamina propria cell samples were included. General study outcomes and caveats: Lower clonality than in controls was observed in the TRB and TRG repertoires of active coeliac intraepithelial and lamina propria samples, suggesting that diverse T cells were recruited. Separating intraepithelial cells from lamina propria cells did not give high-purity fractions, so cross-contamination between the two compartments may have occurred. The authors considered the approach unsuitable for unbiased detection of gliadin-specific T cells, which are scarce and rarely shared between patients. TRB repertoires were found to be largely private, with most amino acid sequences unique to one sample, and no significant difference in V-gene usage was found between disease groups.

The library was generated by the immunoSEQ multiplex PCR assay. The TR loci underwent multiplexed PCR amplification, with J gene segments targeted by reverse primers and V gene segments targeted by forward primers. Amplified CDR3 regions were sequenced on the Illumina HiSeq System. The study's processing was this. Closely related reads were merged by a nearest-neighbour algorithm to remove PCR and sequencing errors and to collapse the data into unique sequences. Each repertoire was summarised by clonality and by T cell density, with T cell density defined as TR molecules per amount of genomic DNA input. CDR3 amino acid sequences present in at least 80% of unsorted samples were defined as public TRs, and these public TRs were then tested for differential abundance between coeliac and control samples. Differences in clonality and density between disease groups were tested by Kruskal-Wallis tests, followed by Dunn post-tests. Entries here come from immuneACCESS through TCRdb and include only in-frame sequences with V and J called. Some clones fail to appear in such tables; in the studies checked, an unresolved V gene covers under half of the shortfall, and the cause of the remainder is unknown. V and J calls and clone size are those listed in that table; D and trimming were worked out from the DNA. Here the sample has around 3,000 clones; about 48% occur a single time. The ten largest account for around 10% of the sample.

The count of this clone is one. Its antigen is still unknown. No base-level quality is on record; no much larger clone is a single base apart. As encoded in the germline V gene (reference sequence), CDR1 is MNHNY while CDR2 is SVGAGI. Deletion took 2 bases off V and 2 bases off J, with a span of 5 bases between the germline ends. The CDR3 has 13 amino acids, counting the end cysteine and phenylalanine. Only the CDR3 region is kept as DNA, spanning 39 bases read in frame from base 1. Cells were frozen in liquid nitrogen in DMSO/FBS as aliquots of about half a million cells, with a single aliquot from each fraction going to sequencing. Every one of the 30 patients in the study had endoscopy and a small intestinal biopsy. Intraepithelial cells were released by stirring biopsies for one hour at 37°C in RPMI containing EGTA, MgCl2 and 1% FBS. The Qiagen DNeasy blood extraction kit was used to extract genomic DNA from the frozen unsorted cell fractions.

The sequenced material came from intraepithelial lymphocytes from the gut. Sample cell subset or site, as interpreted from the label and publication: intraepithelial cell (IEC) fraction of small intestinal biopsy. The chain was built from TRBV6-6 and TRBJ2-3; 5 matching bases give a weak D call of TRBD2. This receptor was taken from a woman between 65 and 79 years old with celiac disease. The DNA is TGTGCCAGCAGTTACCGGGACACAGATACGCAGTATTTT. This is translated as CASSYRDTDTQYF.